One and the same sample provided the 15 T cell receptor beta chains below, sequenced in a study of T cell responses to AZD1222 COVID-19 vaccine. Sequenced by immunoSEQ multiplex PCR; TCRdb stores in-frame clones only, minus some. The sample has 150,000 to 200,000 clones; about nine tenths are singletons. The sequencing here drew on peripheral blood, taken 28 days after the second AZD1222 dose. These TCRs come from an adult who received the AZD1222 COVID-19 vaccine.

Only one count was recorded for this clone. The chain joins TRBV9 to TRBJ2-7; D is ambiguous. CDR1 SGDLS and CDR2 YYNGEE come from the germline V gene. Trimming took 4 bases from V and 3 from J, leaving 11 bases between them. CDR3 length equals 13 residues. The CDR3 sequence: CASSPRTSYEQYF. Here the CDR3 DNA reads TGTGCCAGCAGCCCTCGGACGAGCTACGAGCAGTACTTC.

This clone was counted only a few times. The V call is TRBV11-2, the J call TRBJ1-4; D is perhaps TRBD1 (6 bases). V lost 4 bases to trimming and J lost 3 bases, with 12 bases between them. From germline, CDR1 is SGHAT and CDR2 FQNNGV. This CDR3 contains 15 residues. The chain's CDR3 is CASSSNRASNEKLFF. CDR3 in DNA: TGTGCCAGCAGCTCAAACAGGGCGTCTAATGAAAAACTGTTTTTT.

The table lists this clone with a count of one. The chain is built from TRBV9 and TRBJ2-7; no reliable D call. The CDR3 sequence is 14 residues long. Trimming left V 1 base short and J 2 bases short, with 10 bases between. Germline CDR1 and CDR2: SGDLS and YYNGEE. CDR3 DNA: TGTGCCAGCAGCGTAACCGGGTCAACCTACGAGCAGTACTTC. This encodes CASSVTGSTYEQYF.

This clone was observed a handful of times. V usage is TRBV6-1 and J usage is TRBJ2-7, with 9 bases aligning to TRBD1. J was trimmed by 0 bases and V by 3 bases; bases with no gene match: 6. CDR3 length: 16 amino acids. Germline lookup yields CDR1 MNHNS and CDR2 SASEGT. The CDR3 DNA follows: TGTGCCAGCAGTGATTCACAGGGGGCAAGCTCCTACGAGCAGTACTTC. It yields the protein CASSDSQGASSYEQYF.

V and J are TRBV7-6 and TRBJ1-3, with no clear D. V was shortened by 5 bases and J by 2 bases, with 16 bases between the two germline ends. The CDR3 contains 16 residues. From germline, CDR1 is SGHVS and CDR2 FNYEAQ. The CDR3 bases are TGTGCCAGCAGCCAGCCGGCCCATTCGACTGGAAACACCATATATTTT. It encodes CASSQPAHSTGNTIYF.

This clone has only a few counts. This chain joins TRBV28 and TRBJ1-2, with D perhaps TRBD1 (6 bases). The CDR3 is 16 amino acids. V was trimmed by 7 bases and J by 4 bases, leaving 22 bases between them. Germline V lookup: CDR1 MDHEN, CDR2 SYDVKM. CDR3 region: CASIIGGARLGYGYTF. The CDR3 nucleotides are TGTGCCAGCATCATAGGGGGGGCCCGGTTAGGCTATGGCTACACCTTC.

The chain is built from TRBV6-5 and TRBJ1-5, with D unresolved. The germline V and J ends were trimmed by 10 bases and 6 bases, with 22 bases remaining between them. The CDR3 has 15 residues. Germline V gene sequence: CDR1 MNHEY, CDR2 SVGAGI. The DNA for the CDR3 is TGTGCCATTTCAACTTCTTACTTTCCAGGTCAGCCCCAGCATTTT. Translating gives CAISTSYFPGQPQHF.

The chain has TRBV7-9 and TRBJ1-6; no reliable D call. The CDR3 is 13 residues long. The germline V and J ends were trimmed by 3 bases and 3 bases, with 3 bases remaining between them. CDR1 is SEHNR, CDR2 FQNEAQ, per germline (reference sequence). This CDR3 is CASSFNYNSPLHF. Written as DNA, the CDR3 is TGTGCCAGCAGCTTTAACTATAATTCACCCCTCCACTTT.

The chain joins TRBV6-1 to TRBJ1-5; no reliable D call. CDR3 length: 15 amino acids. Germline CDR1 and CDR2: MNHNS and SASEGT. V gave up 0 bases and J gave up 5 bases, with 11 bases separating them. The CDR3 nucleotides read TGTGCCAGCAGTGAAGCGTGGAGCATTGATCAGCCCCAGCATTTT. Translating it yields CASSEAWSIDQPQHF.

This rearrangement joins TRBV3-1 (or the pseudogene TRBV3-2) to TRBJ2-3, with D unclear. The CDR3 covers 14 residues. V was trimmed by 1 base and J by 2 bases, leaving 7 bases between them. CDR1 is LGHDT, CDR2 YNNKEL, per germline (reference sequence). In DNA, the CDR3 is TGTGCCAGCAGCCAAGTCTGGGACACAGATACGCAGTATTTT. Protein sequence: CASSQVWDTDTQYF.

The rearrangement links TRBV11-2 to TRBJ2-6; D is possibly TRBD2 (6 bases). V was cut by 5 bases and J by 0 bases, with 8 bases left in between. The germline CDR1 and CDR2 sequences are SGHAT and FQNNGV. The CDR3 is 15 residues long. CDR3 DNA: TGTGCCAGCAGCCTGGGAGGCTCTGGGGCCAACGTCCTGACTTTC. Amino acid sequence: CASSLGGSGANVLTF.

The V call is TRBV28, the J call TRBJ1-6; maybe TRBD1 (5 bases). V was clipped by 3 bases and J by 9 bases, with 12 bases between them. The CDR3 spans 14 residues. Germline loops: CDR1 MDHEN, CDR2 SYDVKM. As DNA, the CDR3 is TGTGCCAGCAGTTTCCCGACAGACCCTTCACCCCTCCACTTT. Translation: CASSFPTDPSPLHF.

The chain combines TRBV3-1 (or the pseudogene TRBV3-2) with TRBJ2-3; 10 positions match TRBD2. Trimming cost V 4 bases and J 3 bases; bases outside gene matches: 10. The CDR3 runs to 17 residues. Germline CDR1 LGHDT, CDR2 YNNKEL (reference sequence). CDR3 DNA: TGTGCCAGCAGCCCGGGTAGCGGGGGGACTAGGACAGATACGCAGTATTTT. This translates into CASSPGSGGTRTDTQYF.

The chain is built from TRBV10-3 and TRBJ1-4; D uncertain. This CDR3 is 15 amino acids long. The germline V gene encodes CDR1 ENHRY and CDR2 SYGVKD. Trimming shortened V by 3 bases and J by 3 bases, and 11 bases separated the two germline ends. CDR3 nucleotide sequence: TGTGCCATCAGTGACCCGGTTTCACCTAATGAAAAACTGTTTTTT. Translating gives CAISDPVSPNEKLFF.

The J gene is TRBJ1-5, the V gene TRBV30; TRBD1 is a possible D gene (6 bases). Germline CDR1 and CDR2: GTSNPN and SVGIG (reference sequence). Trimming removed 6 bases from V and 6 bases from J, with 18 bases in between. The CDR3 length is 14 residues. CDR3 coding DNA: TGTGCCTGCACCCGCCCGGGGGCTAGTCAGCCCCAGCATTTT. This encodes CACTRPGASQPQHF.